The T cell receptor beta chain described here comes from a study of beta chain features in type 1 diabetes. Whole-study findings and limits: Researchers report that Type 1 diabetes patients had moderately but significantly shorter TCRB CDR3s across all four CD4+ subsets.

Since all of the isolated RNA was reverse transcribed, expressed TCRB transcripts were what got sequenced. Sequencing used immunoSEQ multiplex PCR; TCRdb keeps in-frame clones, though not all of them. In the table there are some 350,000 clones, approximately 13% of which are singletons. Comment on this clone: The antigen remains unidentified.

Germline lookup yields CDR1 MNHEY and CDR2 SMNVEV (reference sequence). The CDR3 consists of 14 residues. The V end was cut by 5 bases, the J end by 7 bases, with 14 bases between. This TCR came from a woman younger than 35 with type 1 diabetes. The sample was naive CD4+ T cells from blood. This chain joins TRBV27 and TRBJ1-4; TRBD1 might be the D (5 bases). In DNA form, the CDR3 reads TGTGCCAGCAGTCCCGGGGGGGGGAGTGAAAAACTGTTTTTT. As protein: CASSPGGGSEKLFF.